This T cell receptor (beta chain) comes out of a study of blood T cell repertoires in COVID-19. Turning to the study itself: The cDNA or gDNA used as material had been derived from T cells, B-cell-depleted T cells, or PBMCs.

Sequencing used immunoSEQ multiplex PCR; TCRdb keeps in-frame clones, though not all of them. Of tens of thousands of clones in the sample, roughly 84% were seen once. Trimming took off 2 bases at V and 5 bases at J, with 12 bases between the two ends. CDR3 length: 14 amino acids. The germline CDR1 and CDR2 sequences are LNHDA and SQIVND (reference sequence). The receptor was derived from an elderly man with active or convalescent COVID-19. This chain connects TRBV19 to TRBJ1-2; no definite D call. Material for sequencing was peripheral blood. Written as DNA, the CDR3 is TGTGCCAGTAGTATAAGAGGGCAGCTATATGGCTACACCTTC. Its protein product is CASSIRGQLYGYTF.